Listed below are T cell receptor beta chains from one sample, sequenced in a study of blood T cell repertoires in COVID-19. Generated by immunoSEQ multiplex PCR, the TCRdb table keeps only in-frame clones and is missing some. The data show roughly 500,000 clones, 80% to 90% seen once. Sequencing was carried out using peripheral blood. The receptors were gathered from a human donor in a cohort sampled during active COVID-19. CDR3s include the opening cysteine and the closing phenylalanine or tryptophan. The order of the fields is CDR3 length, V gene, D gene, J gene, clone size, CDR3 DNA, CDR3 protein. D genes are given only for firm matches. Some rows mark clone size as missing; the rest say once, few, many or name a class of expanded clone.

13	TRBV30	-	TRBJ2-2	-	TGTGCCTGGACCGCCTTATCGGCCGGGGAGCTGTTTTTT	CAWTALSAGELFF
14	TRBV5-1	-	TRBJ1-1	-	TGCGCCAGCAGCTTGGGGGAGGGGGAGTCTGAAGCTTTCTTT	CASSLGEGESEAFF
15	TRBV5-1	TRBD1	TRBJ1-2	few	TGCGCCAGCAGCTTCCAGACAGGGGGCCGGGACGGCTACACCTTC	CASSFQTGGRDGYTF
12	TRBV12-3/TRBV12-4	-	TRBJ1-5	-	TGTGCCAGCAGTTTAAAGGGAGGGGGAGAGCATTTT	CASSLKGGGEHF
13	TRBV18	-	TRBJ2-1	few	TGTGCCAGCTCACCCCCCAACTCGCAGGTATCGTTCTTC	CASSPPNSQVSFF
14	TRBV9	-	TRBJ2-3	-	TGTGCCAGCAGCCCCCGTCTCAGCACAGATACGCAGTATTTT	CASSPRLSTDTQYF
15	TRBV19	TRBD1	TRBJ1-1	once	TGTGCCAGTAGTATAGACAGGGGGATGAACACTGAAGCTTTCTTT	CASSIDRGMNTEAFF
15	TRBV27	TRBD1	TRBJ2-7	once	TGTGCCAGCAGTTCTCCGGGACAGGGAAGTTACGAGCAGTACTTC	CASSSPGQGSYEQYF
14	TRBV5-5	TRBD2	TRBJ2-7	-	TGTGCCAGCACCCCGACTAGCGGACGCTACGAGCAGTACTTC	CASTPTSGRYEQYF
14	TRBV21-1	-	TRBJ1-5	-	TGTGCCAGCAAAGGGCGGGGATTCAATCAGCCCCAGCATTTT	CASKGRGFNQPQHF
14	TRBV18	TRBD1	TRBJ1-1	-	TGTGCCAGCTCACCCGGGACAGAGGCACCTGAAGCTTTCTTT	CASSPGTEAPEAFF
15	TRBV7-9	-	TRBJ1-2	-	TGTGCCAGCAGCTTAGTTCAGGGGACCTGGGATGGCTACACCTTC	CASSLVQGTWDGYTF
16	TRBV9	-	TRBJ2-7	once	TGTGCCAGCAGCGTAGTCGACAGGTCCCGGGTGGGCGAGCAGTACTTC	CASSVVDRSRVGEQYF
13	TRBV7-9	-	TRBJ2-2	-	TGTGCCAGCATTCAAAGGGGGTACGGGGAGCTGTTTTTT	CASIQRGYGELFF
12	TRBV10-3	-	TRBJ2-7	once	TGTGCCATCAGTGGAGAATCATACGAGCAGTACTTC	CAISGESYEQYF
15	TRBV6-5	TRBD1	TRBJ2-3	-	TGTGCCAGCAGTTCGCAGGGGGCAGGGGAAGATACGCAGTATTTT	CASSSQGAGEDTQYF
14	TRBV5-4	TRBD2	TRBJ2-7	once	TGTGCCAGCAGCCCGGGCGCGGGAGGGTACGAGCAGTACTTC	CASSPGAGGYEQYF
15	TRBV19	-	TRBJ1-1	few	TGTGCCAGTAGATCTATTGGGGCAGAGAACACTGAAGCTTTCTTT	CASRSIGAENTEAFF
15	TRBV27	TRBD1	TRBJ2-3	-	TGTGCCAGCAGTTTCAGGGACAGACGCACAGATACGCAGTATTTT	CASSFRDRRTDTQYF
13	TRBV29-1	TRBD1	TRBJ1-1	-	TGCAGCGTTGAAGGCCAGGGGGACACTGAAGCTTTCTTT	CSVEGQGDTEAFF
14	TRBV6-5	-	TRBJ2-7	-	TGTGCCAGCAGCCGAAGGGGAAACCACTACGAGCAGTACTTC	CASSRRGNHYEQYF
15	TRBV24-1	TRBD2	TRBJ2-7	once	TGTGCCACCAGTCCGACTAGCGGGAGCTCCTACGAGCAGTACTTC	CATSPTSGSSYEQYF
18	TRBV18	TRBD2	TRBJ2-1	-	TGTGCCAGCTCACCACAAACTAGCGGAGTGGGTTCCTACAATGAGCAGTTCTTC	CASSPQTSGVGSYNEQFF
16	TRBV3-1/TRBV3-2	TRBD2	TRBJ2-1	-	TGTGCCAGCAGCCAACCACTAGCGGTATCCTACAATGAGCAGTTCTTC	CASSQPLAVSYNEQFF
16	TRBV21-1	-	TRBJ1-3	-	TGTGCCAGCAGCAAAGGGGGAGGGGAAGGAGGAAACACCATATATTTT	CASSKGGGEGGNTIYF
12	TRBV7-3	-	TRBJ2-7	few	TGTGCCAGCAGCTCAACCGGGGACGAGCAGTACTTC	CASSSTGDEQYF
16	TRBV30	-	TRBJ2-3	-	TGTGCCTGGAGTGTTGGCCCCCCCCGAGGGAGAGATACGCAGTATTTT	CAWSVGPPRGRDTQYF
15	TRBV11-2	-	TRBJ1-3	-	TGTGCCAGCAGCTTAGACGGGGAATCTGGAAACACCATATATTTT	CASSLDGESGNTIYF
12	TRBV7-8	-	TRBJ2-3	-	TGTGCCAGCAGCCTTTACACAGATACGCAGTATTTT	CASSLYTDTQYF
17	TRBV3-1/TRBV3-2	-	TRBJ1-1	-	TGTGCCAGCAGCCAACTTGGGTCCCGCGAGGGGAACACTGAAGCTTTCTTT	CASSQLGSREGNTEAFF
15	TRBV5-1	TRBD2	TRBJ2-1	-	TGCGCCAGCAGCCCTGGGGTAGCGGGTGAGGGGGAGCAGTTCTTC	CASSPGVAGEGEQFF
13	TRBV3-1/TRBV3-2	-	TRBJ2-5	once	TGTGCCAGCAGCCAGTTAGGGGAAGAGACCCAGTACTTC	CASSQLGEETQYF
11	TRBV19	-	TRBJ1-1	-	TGTGCCAGTAGTACAGGGTTGAAAGCTTTCTTT	CASSTGLKAFF
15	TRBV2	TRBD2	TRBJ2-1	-	TGTGCCAGCAGTCCCTGGGGACTAGCGAACAATGAGCAGTTCTTC	CASSPWGLANNEQFF
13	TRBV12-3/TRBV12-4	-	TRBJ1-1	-	TGTGCCACCGGGCGGGGGTCGGACACTGAAGCTTTCTTT	CATGRGSDTEAFF
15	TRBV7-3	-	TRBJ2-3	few	TGTGCCAGCAGCTTGAGGGGCGGGGCGGGTGATACGCAGTATTTT	CASSLRGGAGDTQYF
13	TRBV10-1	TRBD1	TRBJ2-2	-	TGCGCCAGCAGTGGACAGGGGGCCGGGGAGCTGTTTTTT	CASSGQGAGELFF
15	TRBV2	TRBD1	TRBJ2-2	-	TGTGCCAGCAGCGTCGGACAGGGTAACACCGGGGAGCTGTTTTTT	CASSVGQGNTGELFF
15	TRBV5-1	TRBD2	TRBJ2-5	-	TGCGCCAGCAGCACGACTAGCGGGAGGGGAGAGACCCAGTACTTC	CASSTTSGRGETQYF
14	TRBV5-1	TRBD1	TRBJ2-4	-	TGCGCCAGCAGCTTGGAGGGACAGGGCTTCATTCAGTACTTC	CASSLEGQGFIQYF
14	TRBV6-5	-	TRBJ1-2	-	TGTGCCAGCAGCCCACAGGGCCCTAACTATGGCTACACCTTC	CASSPQGPNYGYTF
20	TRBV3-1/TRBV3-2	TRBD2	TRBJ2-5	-	TGTGCCAGCAGCCAATCGTCTTGGACTAGCGGGAGGGCCCTACTAGAGACCCAGTACTTC	CASSQSSWTSGRALLETQYF
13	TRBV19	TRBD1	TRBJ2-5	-	TGTGCCAGTAGTTACGACAGGGGAGAGACCCAGTACTTC	CASSYDRGETQYF
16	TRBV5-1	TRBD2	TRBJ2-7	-	TGCGCCAGCATGTTCCTAGCGGGAGCGTCGATCTACGAGCAGTACTTC	CASMFLAGASIYEQYF
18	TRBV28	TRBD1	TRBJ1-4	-	TGTGCCAGCAGTACCGTCCTCCGTCAGACAGGGGGTTATGAAAAACTGTTTTTT	CASSTVLRQTGGYEKLFF
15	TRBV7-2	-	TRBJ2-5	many	TGTGCCAGCAGCTTCGACAGGGGAGGGGAGGAGACCCAGTACTTC	CASSFDRGGEETQYF
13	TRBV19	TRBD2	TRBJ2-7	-	TGTGCCAGTAGTACAGCTAGCGGGAGGGAGGAGTACTTC	CASSTASGREEYF
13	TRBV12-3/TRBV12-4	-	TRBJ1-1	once	TGTGCCAGCAGTTTGGGCCAGGGTGCTGAAGCTTTCTTT	CASSLGQGAEAFF
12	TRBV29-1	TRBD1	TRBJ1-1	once	TGCAGCGCCCTGACAGGGCCGTCTGAAGCTTTCTTT	CSALTGPSEAFF
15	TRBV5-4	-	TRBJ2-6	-	TGTGCCAGCAGCTTACAGAGCTCTGGGGCCAACGTCCTGACTTTC	CASSLQSSGANVLTF
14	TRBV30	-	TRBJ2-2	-	TGTGCCTGGAGTACAACCACAGGGCCCGGGGAGCTGTTTTTT	CAWSTTTGPGELFF
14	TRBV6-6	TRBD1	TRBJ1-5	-	TGTGCCAGCAGTTACGGGACAGACAATCAGCCCCAGCATTTT	CASSYGTDNQPQHF
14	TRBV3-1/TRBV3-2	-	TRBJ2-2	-	TGTGCCAGCAGCCAAGGGCAGTACCACGGGGAGCTGTTTTTT	CASSQGQYHGELFF
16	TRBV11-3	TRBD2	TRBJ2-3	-	TGTGCCAGCAGCTTAGGGCGGGAGGGCCGTAGAGATACGCAGTATTTT	CASSLGREGRRDTQYF
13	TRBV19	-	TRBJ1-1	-	TGTGCCAGTAACCCCCCAGGGGTTACTGAAGCTTTCTTT	CASNPPGVTEAFF
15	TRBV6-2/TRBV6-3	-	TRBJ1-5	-	TGTGCCAGCAGTTACTCAAGGGGCGGCAATCAGCCCCAGCATTTT	CASSYSRGGNQPQHF
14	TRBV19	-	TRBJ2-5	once	TGTGCCAGTAGTATAGAGGCTGTTGGAGAGACCCAGTACTTC	CASSIEAVGETQYF
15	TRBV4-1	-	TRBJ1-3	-	TGCGCCAGCAGCCAAGGAGAACAGTCTGGAAACACCATATATTTT	CASSQGEQSGNTIYF
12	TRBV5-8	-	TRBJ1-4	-	TGTGCCAGCAGCCCACAGGGAGAAAAACTGTTTTTT	CASSPQGEKLFF